Sequencing of this T cell receptor beta chain was carried out in a study of shared clonotypes between healthy human individuals. Across the whole study: In total, the donors were two women and a few men aged 18 to 49. Study outcomes and limitations: Only blood samples were collected, and tissue repertoires likely differ. It was the few donors that limited the genetic and exposure-history diversity represented.

CDR3 length: 16 residues. CDR1 is LNHDA, CDR2 SQIVND, per germline (reference sequence). V trimming: 3 bases; J trimming: 5 bases; junction bases outside the gene matches: 12. In the study's own analysis: ImmunoSEQ output lacked quality scores and full-length reads, limiting matched filtering. Sequencing used immunoSEQ multiplex PCR; TCRdb keeps in-frame clones, though not all of them. The V and J calls and clone size were taken over from that table, and D and trimming were inferred from the DNA. Among approximately 500,000 clones, about 78% were seen once, and the ten largest hold around 12%. As to this clone: As yet, its antigen is unknown.

The chain recombines TRBV19 with TRBJ2-7, with 8 bases lining up with TRBD1. The origin of this receptor is a woman in her thirties or forties in good health. Some clones in this sample may be carry-over from other donors' samples. Source material: PBMCs. DNA for the CDR3: TGTGCCAGTAGTATCCTCGGACAGGGAGTAGGTAACGAGCAGTACTTC. This encodes CASSILGQGVGNEQYF.